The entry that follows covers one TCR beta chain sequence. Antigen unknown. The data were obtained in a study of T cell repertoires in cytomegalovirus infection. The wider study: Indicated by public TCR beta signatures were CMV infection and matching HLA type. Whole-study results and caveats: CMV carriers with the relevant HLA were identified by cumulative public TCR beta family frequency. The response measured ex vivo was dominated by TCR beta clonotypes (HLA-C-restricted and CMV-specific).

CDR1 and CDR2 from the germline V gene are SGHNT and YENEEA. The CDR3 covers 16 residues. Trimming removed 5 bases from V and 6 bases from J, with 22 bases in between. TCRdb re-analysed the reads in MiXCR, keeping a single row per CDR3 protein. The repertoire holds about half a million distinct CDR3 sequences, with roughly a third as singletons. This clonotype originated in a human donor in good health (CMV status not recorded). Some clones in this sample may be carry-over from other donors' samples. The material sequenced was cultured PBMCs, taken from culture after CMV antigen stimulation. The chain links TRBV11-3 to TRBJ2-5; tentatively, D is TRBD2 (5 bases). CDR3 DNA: TGTGCCAGCAGCCGCGGAGGTTTACAGAATCTAAAGACCCAGTACTTC. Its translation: CASSRGGLQNLKTQYF.